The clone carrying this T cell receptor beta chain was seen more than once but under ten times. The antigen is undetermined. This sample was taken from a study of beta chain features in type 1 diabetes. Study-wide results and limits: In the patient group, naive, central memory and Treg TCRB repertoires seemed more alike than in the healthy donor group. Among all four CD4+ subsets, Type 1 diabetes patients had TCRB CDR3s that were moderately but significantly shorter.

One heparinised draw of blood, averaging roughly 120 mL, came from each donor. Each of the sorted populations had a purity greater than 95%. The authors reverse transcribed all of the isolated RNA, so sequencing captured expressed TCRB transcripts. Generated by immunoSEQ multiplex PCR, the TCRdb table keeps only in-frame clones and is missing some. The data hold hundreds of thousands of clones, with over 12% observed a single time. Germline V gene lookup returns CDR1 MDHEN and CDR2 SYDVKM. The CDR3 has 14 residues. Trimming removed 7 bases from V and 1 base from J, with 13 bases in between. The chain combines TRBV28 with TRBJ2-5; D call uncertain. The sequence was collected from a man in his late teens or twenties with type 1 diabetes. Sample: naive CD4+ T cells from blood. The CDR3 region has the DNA TGTGCCAGCACCCTAGACACCGCCCAAGAGACCCAGTACTTC. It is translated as CASTLDTAQETQYF.